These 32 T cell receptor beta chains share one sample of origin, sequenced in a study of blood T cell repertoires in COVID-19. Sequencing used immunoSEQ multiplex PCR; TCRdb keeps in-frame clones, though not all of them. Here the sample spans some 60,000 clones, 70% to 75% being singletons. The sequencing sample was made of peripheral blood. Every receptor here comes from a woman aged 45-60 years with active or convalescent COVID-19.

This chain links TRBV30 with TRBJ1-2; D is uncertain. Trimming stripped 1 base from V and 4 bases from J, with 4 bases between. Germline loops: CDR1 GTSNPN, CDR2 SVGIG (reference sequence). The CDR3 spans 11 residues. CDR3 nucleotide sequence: TGTGCCTGGAGTGAGCTCTATGGCTACACCTTC. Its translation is CAWSELYGYTF.

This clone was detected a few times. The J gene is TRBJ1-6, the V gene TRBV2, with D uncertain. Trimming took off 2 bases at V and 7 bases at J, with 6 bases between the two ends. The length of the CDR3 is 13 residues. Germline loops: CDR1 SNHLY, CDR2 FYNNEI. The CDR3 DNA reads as TGTGCCAGCAGTGAACTCCCGAATTCACCCCTCCACTTT. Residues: CASSELPNSPLHF.

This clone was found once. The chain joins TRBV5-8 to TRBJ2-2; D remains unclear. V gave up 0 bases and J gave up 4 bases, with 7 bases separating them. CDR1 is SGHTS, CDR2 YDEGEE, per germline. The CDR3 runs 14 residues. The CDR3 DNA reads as TGTGCCAGCAGCTTGGATACTTTCACCGGGGAGCTGTTTTTT. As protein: CASSLDTFTGELFF.

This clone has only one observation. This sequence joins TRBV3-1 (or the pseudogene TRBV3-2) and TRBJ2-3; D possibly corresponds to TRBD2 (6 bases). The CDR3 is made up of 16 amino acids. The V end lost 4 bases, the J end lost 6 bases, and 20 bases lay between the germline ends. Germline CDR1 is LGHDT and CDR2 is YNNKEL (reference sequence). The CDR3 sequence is CASSLQIRGSGDTQYF. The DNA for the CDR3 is TGTGCCAGCAGCCTCCAGATCCGGGGGAGTGGGGATACGCAGTATTTT.

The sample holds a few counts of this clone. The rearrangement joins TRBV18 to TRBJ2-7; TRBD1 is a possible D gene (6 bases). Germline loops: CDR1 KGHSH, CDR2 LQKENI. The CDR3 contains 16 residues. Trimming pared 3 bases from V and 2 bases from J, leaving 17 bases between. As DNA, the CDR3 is TGTGCCAGCTCACCGCCTTCCGACTACAGGGCCTACGAGCAGTACTTC. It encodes CASSPPSDYRAYEQYF.

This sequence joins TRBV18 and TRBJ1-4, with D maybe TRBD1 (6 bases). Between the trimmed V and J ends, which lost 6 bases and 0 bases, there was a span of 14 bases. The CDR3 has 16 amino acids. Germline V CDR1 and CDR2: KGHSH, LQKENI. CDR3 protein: CASSHGGPATNEKLFF. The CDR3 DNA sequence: TGTGCCAGCTCCCACGGGGGGCCCGCAACTAATGAAAAACTGTTTTTT.

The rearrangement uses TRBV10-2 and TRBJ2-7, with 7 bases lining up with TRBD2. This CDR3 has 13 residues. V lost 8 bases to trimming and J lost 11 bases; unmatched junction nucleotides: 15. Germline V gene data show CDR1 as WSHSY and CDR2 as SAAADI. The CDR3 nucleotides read TGCGCCAGCGGCGCGGAGGGTTGGGGGAGGGAGTACTTC. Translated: CASGAEGWGREYF.

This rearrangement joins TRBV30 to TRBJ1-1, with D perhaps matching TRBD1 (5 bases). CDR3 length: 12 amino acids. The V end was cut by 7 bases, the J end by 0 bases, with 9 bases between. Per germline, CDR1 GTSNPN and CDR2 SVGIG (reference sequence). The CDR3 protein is CAYDSLNTEAFF. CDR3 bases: TGTGCCTACGACAGCCTGAACACTGAAGCTTTCTTT.

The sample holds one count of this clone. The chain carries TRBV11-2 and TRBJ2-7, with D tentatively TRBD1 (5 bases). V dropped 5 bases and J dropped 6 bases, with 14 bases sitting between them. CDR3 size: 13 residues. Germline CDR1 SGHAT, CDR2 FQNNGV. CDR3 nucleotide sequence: TGTGCCAGCAGCCCCGCCCGCCAGGGCGAGCAGTACTTC. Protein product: CASSPARQGEQYF.

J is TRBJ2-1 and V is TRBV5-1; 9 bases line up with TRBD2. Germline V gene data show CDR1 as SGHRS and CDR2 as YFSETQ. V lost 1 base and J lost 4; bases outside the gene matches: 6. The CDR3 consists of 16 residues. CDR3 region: CASSLRPAGGYNEQFF. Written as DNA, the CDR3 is TGCGCCAGCAGCTTGAGGCCAGCGGGAGGATACAATGAGCAGTTCTTC.

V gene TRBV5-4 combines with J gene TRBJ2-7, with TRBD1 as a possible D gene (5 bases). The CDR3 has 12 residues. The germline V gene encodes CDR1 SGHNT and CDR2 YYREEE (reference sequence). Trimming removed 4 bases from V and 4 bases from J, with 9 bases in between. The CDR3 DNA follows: TGTGCCAGCAGCCCTTCAGGGTACGAGCAGTACTTC. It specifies CASSPSGYEQYF.

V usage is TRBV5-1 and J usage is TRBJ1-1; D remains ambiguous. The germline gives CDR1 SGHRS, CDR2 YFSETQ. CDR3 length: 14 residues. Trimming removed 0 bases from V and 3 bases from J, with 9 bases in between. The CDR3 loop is CASSLVTGDTEAFF. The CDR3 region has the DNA TGCGCCAGCAGCTTGGTGACCGGGGACACTGAAGCTTTCTTT.

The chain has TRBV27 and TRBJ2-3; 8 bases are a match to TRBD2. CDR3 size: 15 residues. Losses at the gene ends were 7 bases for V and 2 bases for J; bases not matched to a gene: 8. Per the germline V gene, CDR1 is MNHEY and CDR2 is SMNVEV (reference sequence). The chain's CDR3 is CASTPTLAVTDTQYF. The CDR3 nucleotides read TGTGCCAGCACGCCGACACTAGCGGTCACAGATACGCAGTATTTT.

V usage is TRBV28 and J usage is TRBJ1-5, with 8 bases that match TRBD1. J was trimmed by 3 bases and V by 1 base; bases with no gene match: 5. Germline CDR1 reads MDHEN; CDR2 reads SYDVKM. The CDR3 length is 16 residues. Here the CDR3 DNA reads TGTGCCAGCAGTTTATATACAGGGGGGTTCAATCAGCCCCAGCATTTT. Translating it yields CASSLYTGGFNQPQHF.

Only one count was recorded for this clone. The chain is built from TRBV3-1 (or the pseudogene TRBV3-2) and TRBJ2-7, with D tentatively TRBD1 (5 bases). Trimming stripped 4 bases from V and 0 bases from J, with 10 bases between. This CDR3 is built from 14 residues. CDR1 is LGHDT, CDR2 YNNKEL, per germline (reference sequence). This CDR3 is CASSPTVSSYEQYF. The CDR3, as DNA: TGTGCCAGCAGCCCGACAGTGTCCTCCTACGAGCAGTACTTC.

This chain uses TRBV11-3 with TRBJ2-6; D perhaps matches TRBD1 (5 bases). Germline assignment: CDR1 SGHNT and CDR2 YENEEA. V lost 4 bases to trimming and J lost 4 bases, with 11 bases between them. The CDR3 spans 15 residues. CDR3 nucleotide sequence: TGTGCCAGCAGCTCCCAGGGCGCCGGGGCCAACGTCCTGACTTTC. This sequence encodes CASSSQGAGANVLTF.

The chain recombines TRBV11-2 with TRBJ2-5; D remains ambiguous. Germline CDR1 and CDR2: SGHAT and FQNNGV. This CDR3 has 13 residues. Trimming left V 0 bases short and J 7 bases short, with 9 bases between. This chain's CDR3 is CASSLDPSGTQYF. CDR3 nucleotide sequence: TGTGCCAGCAGCTTAGACCCGTCAGGGACCCAGTACTTC.

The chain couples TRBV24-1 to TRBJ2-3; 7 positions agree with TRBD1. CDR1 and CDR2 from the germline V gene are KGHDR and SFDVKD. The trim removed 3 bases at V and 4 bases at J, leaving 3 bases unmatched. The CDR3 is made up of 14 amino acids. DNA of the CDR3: TGTGCCACCAGTGATCCCCAGGGGGCAGATACGCAGTATTTT. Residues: CATSDPQGADTQYF.

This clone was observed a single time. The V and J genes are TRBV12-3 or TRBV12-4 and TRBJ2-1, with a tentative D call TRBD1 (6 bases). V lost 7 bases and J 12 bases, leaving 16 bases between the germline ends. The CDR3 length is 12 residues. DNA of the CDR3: TGTGCCAGCAAACAGGGCCCGATTGGGCAGTTCTTC. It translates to CASKQGPIGQFF.

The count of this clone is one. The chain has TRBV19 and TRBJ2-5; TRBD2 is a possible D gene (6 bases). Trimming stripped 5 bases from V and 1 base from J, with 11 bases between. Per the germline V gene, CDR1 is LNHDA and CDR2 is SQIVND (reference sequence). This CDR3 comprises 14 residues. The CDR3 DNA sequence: TGTGCCAGTAGTGCCCAGCGGGCCCAAGAGACCCAGTACTTC. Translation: CASSAQRAQETQYF. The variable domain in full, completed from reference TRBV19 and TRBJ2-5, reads DGGITQSPKYLFRKEGQNVTLSCEQNLNHDAMYWYRQDPGQGLRLIYYSQIVNDFQKGDIAEGYSVSREKKESFPLTVTSAQKNPTAFYLCASSAQRAQETQYFGPGTRLLVL.

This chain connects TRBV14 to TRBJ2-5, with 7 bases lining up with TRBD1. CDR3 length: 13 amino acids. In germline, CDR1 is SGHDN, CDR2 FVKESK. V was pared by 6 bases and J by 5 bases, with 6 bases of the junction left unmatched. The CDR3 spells CASSLTGTETQYF. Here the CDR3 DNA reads TGTGCCAGCAGTTTGACAGGGACGGAGACCCAGTACTTC.

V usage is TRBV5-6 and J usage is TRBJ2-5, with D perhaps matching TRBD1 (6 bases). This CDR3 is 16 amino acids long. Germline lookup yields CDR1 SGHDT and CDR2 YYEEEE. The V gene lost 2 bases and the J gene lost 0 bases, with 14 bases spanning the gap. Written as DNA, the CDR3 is TGTGCCAGCAGCTTTAGGACAGCCGCGTACCAAGAGACCCAGTACTTC. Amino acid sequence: CASSFRTAAYQETQYF. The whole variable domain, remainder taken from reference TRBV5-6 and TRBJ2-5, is DAGVTQSPTHLIKTRGQQVTLRCSPKSGHDTVSWYQQALGQGPQFIFQYYEEEERQRGNFPDRFSGHQFPNYSSELNVNALLLGDSALYLCASSFRTAAYQETQYFGPGTRLLVL.

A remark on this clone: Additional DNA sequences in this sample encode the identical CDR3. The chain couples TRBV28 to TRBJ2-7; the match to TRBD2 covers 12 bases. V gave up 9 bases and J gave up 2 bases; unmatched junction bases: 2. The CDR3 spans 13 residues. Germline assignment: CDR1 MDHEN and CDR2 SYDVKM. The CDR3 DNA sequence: TGTGCCAGTAGGACTAGCGGGGCCTACGAGCAGTACTTC. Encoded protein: CASRTSGAYEQYF.

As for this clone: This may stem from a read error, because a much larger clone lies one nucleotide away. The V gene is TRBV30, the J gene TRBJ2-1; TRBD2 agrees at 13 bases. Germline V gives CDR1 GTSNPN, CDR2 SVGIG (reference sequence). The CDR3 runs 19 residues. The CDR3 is CAWRGWGTSGKSSYNEQLF. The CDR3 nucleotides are TGTGCCTGGCGGGGGTGGGGGACTAGCGGGAAGTCTTCCTACAATGAGCAGCTCTTC.

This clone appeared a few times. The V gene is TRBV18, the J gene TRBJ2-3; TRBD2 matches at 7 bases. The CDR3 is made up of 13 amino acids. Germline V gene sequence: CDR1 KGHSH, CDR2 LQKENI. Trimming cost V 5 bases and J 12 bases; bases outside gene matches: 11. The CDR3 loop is CASSGGSSGNQYF. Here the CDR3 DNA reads TGTGCCAGCTCAGGAGGGTCTAGCGGAAACCAGTATTTT.

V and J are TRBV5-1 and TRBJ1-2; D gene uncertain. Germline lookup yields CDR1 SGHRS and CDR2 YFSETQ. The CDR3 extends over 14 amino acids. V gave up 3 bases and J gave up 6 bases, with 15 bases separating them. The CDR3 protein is CASSYGLGGHGYTF. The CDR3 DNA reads TGCGCCAGCAGCTACGGACTCGGCGGTCATGGCTACACCTTC. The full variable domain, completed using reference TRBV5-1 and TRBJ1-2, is KAGVTQTPRYLIKTRGQQVTLSCSPISGHRSVSWYQQTPGQGLQFLFEYFSETQRNKGNFPGRFSGRQFSNSRSEMNVSTLELGDSALYLCASSYGLGGHGYTFGSGTRLTVV.

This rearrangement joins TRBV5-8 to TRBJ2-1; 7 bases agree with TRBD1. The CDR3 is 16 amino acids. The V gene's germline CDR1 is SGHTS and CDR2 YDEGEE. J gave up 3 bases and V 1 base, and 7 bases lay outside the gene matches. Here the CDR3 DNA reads TGTGCCAGCAGCTTGAGGGGACAGAATCTCTACAATGAGCAGTTCTTC. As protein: CASSLRGQNLYNEQFF.

The CDR3 is CASSRLAPDEQFF. CDR3 nucleotides: TGTGCCAGCAGCCGACTAGCCCCGGATGAGCAGTTCTTC. V is TRBV7-2 and J is TRBJ2-1; 7 positions match TRBD2. Trimming cost V 5 bases and J 8 bases; bases outside gene matches: 6. The germline V gene has CDR1 SGHTA and CDR2 FQGNSA. The CDR3 loop spans 13 amino acids.

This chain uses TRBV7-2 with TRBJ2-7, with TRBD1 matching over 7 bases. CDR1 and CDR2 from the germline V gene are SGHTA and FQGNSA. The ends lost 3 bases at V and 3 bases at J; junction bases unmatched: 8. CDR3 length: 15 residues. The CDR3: CASSFLTGTVYEQYF. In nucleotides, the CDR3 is TGTGCCAGCAGCTTCCTCACGGGGACAGTCTACGAGCAGTACTTC.

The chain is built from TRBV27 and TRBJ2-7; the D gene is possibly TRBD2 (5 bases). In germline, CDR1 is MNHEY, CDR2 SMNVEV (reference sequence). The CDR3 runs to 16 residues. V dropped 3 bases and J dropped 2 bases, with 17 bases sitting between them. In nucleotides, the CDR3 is TGTGCCAGCAGTTTTTCTGCGGGCTATCAAACCTACGAGCAGTACTTC. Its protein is CASSFSAGYQTYEQYF.

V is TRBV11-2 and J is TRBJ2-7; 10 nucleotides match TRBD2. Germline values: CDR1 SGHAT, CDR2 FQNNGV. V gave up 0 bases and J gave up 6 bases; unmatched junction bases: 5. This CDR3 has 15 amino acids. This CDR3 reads CASSLDASGRGEQYF. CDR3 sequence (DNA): TGTGCCAGCAGCTTAGATGCCAGCGGGAGGGGCGAGCAGTACTTC.

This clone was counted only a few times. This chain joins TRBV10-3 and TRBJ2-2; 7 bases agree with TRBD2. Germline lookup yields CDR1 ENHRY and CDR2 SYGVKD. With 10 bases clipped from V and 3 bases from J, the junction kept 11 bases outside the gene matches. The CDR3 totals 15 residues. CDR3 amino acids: CASKGGGRDTGELFF. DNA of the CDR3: TGTGCCAGCAAGGGCGGGGGAAGGGACACCGGGGAGCTGTTTTTT.